Listed here are 11 T cell receptor beta chains from one sample, sequenced in a study of blood T cell repertoires in COVID-19. Measured with immunoSEQ multiplex PCR; TCRdb has only the in-frame clones, and not every one. The data hold fewer than 250,000 clones, with around four fifths observed a single time. The sequencing input was peripheral blood. These receptors all stem from a woman aged 40-49 years with active or convalescent COVID-19.

The chain uses TRBV3-1 (or the pseudogene TRBV3-2) and TRBJ1-2, with TRBD1 matching over 9 bases. Trimming cost V 0 bases and J 3 bases; bases outside gene matches: 23. The CDR3 is made up of 22 amino acids. CDR1 and CDR2 (germline): LGHDT, YNNKEL (reference sequence). The CDR3 DNA is TGTGCCAGCAGCCAAGAATTGAGGACAGGGGAGGTTTTGGTACGTTTTGACTATGGCTACACCTTC. The encoded protein is CASSQELRTGEVLVRFDYGYTF.

The sample holds one count of this clone. The chain has TRBV15 and TRBJ1-6; D may be TRBD1 (6 bases). There are 15 residues in the CDR3. Germline V gene lookup returns CDR1 LNHNV and CDR2 YYDKDF (reference sequence). Trimming stripped 7 bases from V and 9 bases from J, with 19 bases between. The CDR3 nucleotides are TGTGCCACCAAGGGGGAAAGGGACCCAATTTCACCCCTCCACTTT. Amino acids: CATKGERDPISPLHF.

This clone was seen only a few times. This rearrangement joins TRBV5-1 to TRBJ1-1, with D perhaps TRBD1 (5 bases). The germline CDR1 and CDR2 sequences are SGHRS and YFSETQ. The CDR3 has 14 amino acids. V lost 3 bases, J lost 5 bases, and 14 bases lay in between. The CDR3 sequence: CASSSPGRDTEAFF. CDR3 DNA: TGCGCCAGCAGCTCCCCAGGGAGGGATACTGAAGCTTTCTTT.

In its sample, this clone was seen once. J is TRBJ1-2 and V is TRBV29-1, with TRBD1 as a possible D gene (5 bases). Trimming removed 6 bases at V and 4 bases at J, with 12 bases between. Germline loops: CDR1 SQVTM, CDR2 ANQGSEA. The CDR3 contains 12 residues. The CDR3 sequence is CSVRGFGYGYTF. The CDR3 region has the DNA TGCAGCGTGCGGGGGTTCGGCTATGGCTACACCTTC.

In DNA, the CDR3 is TGCGCCAGCAGCTCCGCCACGGGACAGCCGGAAGCTTTCTTT. Amino acids: CASSSATGQPEAFF. This chain connects TRBV5-1 to TRBJ1-1; the match to TRBD1 covers 7 bases. CDR3 length: 14 residues. The V gene end was trimmed by 3 bases and the J gene end by 8 bases; junction bases not matched to a gene: 10. Germline V gene lookup returns CDR1 SGHRS and CDR2 YFSETQ. The full variable domain, in which reference TRBV5-1 and TRBJ1-1 provide the parts outside the CDR3, is KAGVTQTPRYLIKTRGQQVTLSCSPISGHRSVSWYQQTPGQGLQFLFEYFSETQRNKGNFPGRFSGRQFSNSRSEMNVSTLELGDSALYLCASSSATGQPEAFFGQGTRLTVV.

A few counts support this clone. The chain couples TRBV19 to TRBJ1-2; D remains unclear. From germline, CDR1 is LNHDA and CDR2 SQIVND (reference sequence). V was trimmed by 4 bases and J by 4 bases, leaving 7 bases between them. The CDR3 loop spans 12 amino acids. In DNA, the CDR3 is TGTGCCAGTAGTAACAGACCCTATGGCTACACCTTC. It yields the protein CASSNRPYGYTF.

The V and J genes are TRBV7-9 and TRBJ2-5, with a possible D match to TRBD1 (5 bases). The CDR3 length is 15 residues. The germline V gene has CDR1 SEHNR and CDR2 FQNEAQ (reference sequence). The ends were cut back, 5 bases at V and 4 bases at J, with 17 bases in the middle. This CDR3 is CASSQATTRGETQYF. The CDR3 DNA is TGTGCCAGCAGCCAAGCCACAACAAGGGGAGAGACCCAGTACTTC. The full variable domain, completed using reference TRBV7-9 and TRBJ2-5, is DTGVSQNPRHKITKRGQNVTFRCDPISEHNRLYWYRQTLGQGPEFLTYFQNEAQLEKSRLLSDRFSAERPKGSFSTLEIQRTEQGDSAMYLCASSQATTRGETQYFGPGTRLLVL.

V and J are TRBV5-1 and TRBJ1-3; the match to TRBD1 covers 7 bases. CDR1 and CDR2 from the germline V gene are SGHRS and YFSETQ. The V segment lost 0 bases and the J segment 6 bases; nucleotides outside the gene matches: 9. The CDR3 sequence is 16 residues long. DNA for the CDR3: TGCGCCAGCAGCTTGGCGGGGACAGCTCTGGCAAACACCATATATTTT. Encoded protein: CASSLAGTALANTIYF.

This clone was detected only a few times. J is TRBJ2-7 and V is TRBV7-9; TRBD1 matches at 9 bases. CDR3 size: 14 residues. The trim removed 5 bases at V and 5 bases at J, leaving 7 bases unmatched. Germline CDR1 SEHNR, CDR2 FQNEAQ (reference sequence). In DNA form, the CDR3 reads TGTGCCAGCAGCCACCGGGACAGGGACCACGAGCAGTACTTC. This translates into CASSHRDRDHEQYF.

This clone was counted a single time. The chain carries TRBV25-1 and TRBJ1-6; 12 positions agree with TRBD1. CDR3 length: 14 amino acids. Germline CDR1 and CDR2: MGHDK and SYGVNS. J was trimmed by 7 bases and V by 8 bases; bases with no gene match: 3. The CDR3 is CASGGTGGNSPLHF. The CDR3 DNA is TGTGCCAGCGGGGGGACAGGGGGCAATTCACCCCTCCACTTT.

Here the CDR3 DNA reads TGTGCCAGCAGCCATCCATCCGGGACAGGGACCTACGAGCAGTACTTC. It translates to CASSHPSGTGTYEQYF. V is TRBV7-2 and J is TRBJ2-7, with TRBD1 matching 9 bases. The CDR3 length is 16 residues. J was trimmed by 2 bases and V by 5 bases; bases with no gene match: 10. From germline, CDR1 is SGHTA and CDR2 FQGNSA.